There are many counts of the clone carrying this TCR beta chain. The target antigen is unknown. The sample belongs to a study of early T cells in non-severe SARS-CoV-2 infection. Study-wide context: Investigators sequenced bulk RNA drawn from unsorted whole blood, and chains remained unpaired. Study-level findings and limits: Private and CD4 specificities were missed by VDJdb matching, skewed to anti-spike CD8.

The V and J ends lost 4 bases and 4 bases, in that order; junction bases with no gene match: 3. The CDR3 has 14 amino acids. CDR1 MNHEY and CDR2 SVGEGT come from the germline V gene. Unique molecular identifiers were added to individual cDNA molecules. TCRdb processed the 5' RACE reads anew with MiXCR; each CDR3 protein has one entry. This table holds 70,000 to 85,000 distinct CDR3 sequences, roughly 4.7% found once. The receptor was derived from an adult who was a healthcare worker with PCR-confirmed SARS-CoV-2 infection or an uninfected control (not recorded which). This chain joins TRBV6-2 or TRBV6-3 and TRBJ2-2; 7 bases align to TRBD2. The sample here was whole blood, taken at baseline. The CDR3 DNA sequence: TGTGCCAGCAGTTCCGGGACTATCACCGGGGAGCTGTTTTTT. This encodes CASSSGTITGELFF.